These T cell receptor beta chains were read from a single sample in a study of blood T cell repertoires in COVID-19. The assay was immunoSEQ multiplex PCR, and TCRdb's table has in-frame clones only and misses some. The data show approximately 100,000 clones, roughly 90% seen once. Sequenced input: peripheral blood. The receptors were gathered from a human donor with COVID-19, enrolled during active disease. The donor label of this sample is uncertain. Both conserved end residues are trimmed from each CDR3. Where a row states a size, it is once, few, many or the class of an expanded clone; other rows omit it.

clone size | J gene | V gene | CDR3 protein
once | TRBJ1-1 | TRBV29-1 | SVRTGTGEAF
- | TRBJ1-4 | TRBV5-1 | ASSLTWRVNEKLF
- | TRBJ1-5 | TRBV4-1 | ASSQGLQGNQPQH
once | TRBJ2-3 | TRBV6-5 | ASREDFSTDTQY
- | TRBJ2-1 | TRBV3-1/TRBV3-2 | ASSQPGLAGNNEQF
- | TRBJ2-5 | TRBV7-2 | ASSLRLAGLETQY
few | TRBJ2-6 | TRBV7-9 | ASSLGTGVYGANVLT
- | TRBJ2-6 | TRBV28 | ASSLQFSGANVLT
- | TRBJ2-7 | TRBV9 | ASSVGTGGPYEQY
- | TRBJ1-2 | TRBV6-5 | ASSYTRTGGSYGYT
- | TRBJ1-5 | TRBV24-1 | ATSDLHLTRQGRRDQPQH
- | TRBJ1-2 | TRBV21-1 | ASSEGQGKEETYGYT
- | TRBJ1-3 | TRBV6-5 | ASSPGVQRNTIY
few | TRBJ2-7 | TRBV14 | ASSQVLGVPIYEQY
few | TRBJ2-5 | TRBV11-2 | ASRRGLAGGQGTQY
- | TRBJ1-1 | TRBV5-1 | ASRLGQEGTEAF
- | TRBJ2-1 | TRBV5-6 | ASSPDAGFEQF
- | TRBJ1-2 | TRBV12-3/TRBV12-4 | ASRPTGSAGYT
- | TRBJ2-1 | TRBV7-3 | ASSPGQGMNEQF
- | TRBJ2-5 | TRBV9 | ASSVDELAGETQY
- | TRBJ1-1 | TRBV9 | ASSGTGADTEAF
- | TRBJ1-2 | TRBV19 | ASSIVNRGRGYT
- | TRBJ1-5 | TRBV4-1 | ASSQAPGQGVQPQH
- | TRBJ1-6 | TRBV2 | ASRNQVQGLHSPLH
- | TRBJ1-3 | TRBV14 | ASSQVAGHSGNTIY
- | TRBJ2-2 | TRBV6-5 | ASSYQGVAGDGELF
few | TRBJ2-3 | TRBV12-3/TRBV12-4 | ASRVTDTQY
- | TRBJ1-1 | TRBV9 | ASSGREGGTEAF
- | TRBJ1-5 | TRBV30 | AWATTGGNQPQH
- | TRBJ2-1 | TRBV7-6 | ASSLADNEQF
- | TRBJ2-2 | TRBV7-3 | ASSATDPGELF
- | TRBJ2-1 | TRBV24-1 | ATSEPGTGGDEQF
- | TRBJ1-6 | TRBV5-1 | ASSLVQGSSYNSPLH
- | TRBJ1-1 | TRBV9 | ASSPRVSAEAF
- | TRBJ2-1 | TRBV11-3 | ASSLDLRFFSYNEQF
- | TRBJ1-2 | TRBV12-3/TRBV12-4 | ASTPGQGHGYT
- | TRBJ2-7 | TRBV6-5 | ASRSFSGGDYEQY
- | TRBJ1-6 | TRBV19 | ASSMRDRDFMPLH
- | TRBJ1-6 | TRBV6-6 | ASSPVGAGQGDNSPLH
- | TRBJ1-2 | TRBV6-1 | ASSELSGGGYT
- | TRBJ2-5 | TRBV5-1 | ASSLQAGDETQY
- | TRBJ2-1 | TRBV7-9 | ASSRLREVEQF
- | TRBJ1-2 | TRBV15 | ATSSGQPNYGYT
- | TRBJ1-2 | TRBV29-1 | SVEVEGAAHYGYT
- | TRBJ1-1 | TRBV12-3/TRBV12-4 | ASRGAGNTEAF
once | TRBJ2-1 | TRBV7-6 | ASSLGGGLYNEQF
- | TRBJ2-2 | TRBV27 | ASSLSPGPNTGELF
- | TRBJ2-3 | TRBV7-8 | ASSLLEEDTQY
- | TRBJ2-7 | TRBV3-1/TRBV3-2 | ASSQVSSGSYEQY
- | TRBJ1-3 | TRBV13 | ASSLGKGGGNTIY
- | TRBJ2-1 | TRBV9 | ASSDGDEQF
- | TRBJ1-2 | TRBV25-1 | ASSGISAGGRDGYT
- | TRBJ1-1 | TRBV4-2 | ASSQGYRLNTEAF